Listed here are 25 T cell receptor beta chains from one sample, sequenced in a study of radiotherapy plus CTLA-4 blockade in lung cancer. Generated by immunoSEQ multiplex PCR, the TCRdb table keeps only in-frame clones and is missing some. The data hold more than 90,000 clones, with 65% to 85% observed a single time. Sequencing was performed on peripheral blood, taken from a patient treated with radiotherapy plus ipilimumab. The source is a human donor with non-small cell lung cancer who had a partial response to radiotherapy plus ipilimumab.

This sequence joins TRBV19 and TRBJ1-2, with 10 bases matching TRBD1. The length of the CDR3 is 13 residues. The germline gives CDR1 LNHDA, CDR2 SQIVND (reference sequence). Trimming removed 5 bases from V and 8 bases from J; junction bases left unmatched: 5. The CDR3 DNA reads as TGTGCCAGTAGTCCGACAGGGGGCCCCGGCTACACCTTC. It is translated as CASSPTGGPGYTF.

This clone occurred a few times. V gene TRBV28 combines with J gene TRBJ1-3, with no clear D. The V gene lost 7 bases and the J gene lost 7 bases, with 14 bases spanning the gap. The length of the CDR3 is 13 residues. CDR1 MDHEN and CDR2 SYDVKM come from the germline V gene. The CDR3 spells CASTSFGVNTIYF. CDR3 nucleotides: TGTGCCAGCACCTCATTCGGGGTCAACACCATATATTTT.

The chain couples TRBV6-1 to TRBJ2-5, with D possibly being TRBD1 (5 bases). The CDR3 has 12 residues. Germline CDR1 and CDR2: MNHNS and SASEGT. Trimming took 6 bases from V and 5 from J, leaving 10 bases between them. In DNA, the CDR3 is TGTGCCAGCAGGGGGCCCGTGGAGACCCAGTACTTC. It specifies CASRGPVETQYF.

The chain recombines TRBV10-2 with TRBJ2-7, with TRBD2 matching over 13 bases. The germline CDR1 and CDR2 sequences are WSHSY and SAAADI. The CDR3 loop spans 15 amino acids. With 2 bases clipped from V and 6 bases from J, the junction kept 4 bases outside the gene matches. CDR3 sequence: CASSEPGLAGSEQYF. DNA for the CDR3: TGCGCCAGCAGTGAGCCGGGACTAGCGGGAAGCGAGCAGTACTTC.

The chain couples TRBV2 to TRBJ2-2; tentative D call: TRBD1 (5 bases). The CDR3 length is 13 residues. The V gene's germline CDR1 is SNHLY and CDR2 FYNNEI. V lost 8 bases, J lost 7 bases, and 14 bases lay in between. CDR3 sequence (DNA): TGTGCCAGCCAGTTATCAGGGCTCGGGGAGCTGTTTTTT. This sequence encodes CASQLSGLGELFF.

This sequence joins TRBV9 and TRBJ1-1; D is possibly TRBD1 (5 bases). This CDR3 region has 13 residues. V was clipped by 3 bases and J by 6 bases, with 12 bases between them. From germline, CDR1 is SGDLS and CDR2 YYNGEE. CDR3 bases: TGTGCCAGCAGCGAGGGGCCGGGGGCTGAAGCTTTCTTT. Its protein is CASSEGPGAEAFF.

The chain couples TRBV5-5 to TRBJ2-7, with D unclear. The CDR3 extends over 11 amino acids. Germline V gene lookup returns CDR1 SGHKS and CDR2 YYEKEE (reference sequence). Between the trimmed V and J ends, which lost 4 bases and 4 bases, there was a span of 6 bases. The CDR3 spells CASSLEYEQYF. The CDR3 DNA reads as TGTGCCAGCAGCCTTGAGTACGAGCAGTACTTC.

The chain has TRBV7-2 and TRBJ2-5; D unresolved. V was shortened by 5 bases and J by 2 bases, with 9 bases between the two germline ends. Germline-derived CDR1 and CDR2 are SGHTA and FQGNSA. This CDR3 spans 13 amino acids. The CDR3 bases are TGTGCCAGCAGCAAACAGTTACAAGAGACCCAGTACTTC. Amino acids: CASSKQLQETQYF.

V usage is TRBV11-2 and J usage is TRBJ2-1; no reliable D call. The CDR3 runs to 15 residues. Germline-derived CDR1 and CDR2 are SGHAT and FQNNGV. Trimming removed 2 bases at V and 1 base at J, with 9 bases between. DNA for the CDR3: TGTGCCAGCAGCTTACAAATCAATTCCTACAATGAGCAGTTCTTC. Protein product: CASSLQINSYNEQFF. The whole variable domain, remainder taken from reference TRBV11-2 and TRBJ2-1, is EAGVAQSPRYKIIEKRQSVAFWCNPISGHATLYWYQQILGQGPKLLIQFQNNGVVDDSQLPKDRFSAERLKGVDSTLKIQPAKLEDSAVYLCASSLQINSYNEQFFGPGTRLTVL.

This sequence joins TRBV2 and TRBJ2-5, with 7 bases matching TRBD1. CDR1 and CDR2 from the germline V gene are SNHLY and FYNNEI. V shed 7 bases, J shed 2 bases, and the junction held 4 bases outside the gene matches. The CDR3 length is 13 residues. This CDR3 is CASNLQGQETQYF. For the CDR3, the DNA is TGTGCCAGCAATTTACAGGGGCAAGAGACCCAGTACTTC.

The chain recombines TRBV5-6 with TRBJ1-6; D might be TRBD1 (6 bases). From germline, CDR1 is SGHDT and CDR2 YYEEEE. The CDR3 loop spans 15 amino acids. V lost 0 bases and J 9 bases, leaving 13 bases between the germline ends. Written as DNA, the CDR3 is TGTGCCAGCAGCTTGGTCCGGGGACAAGGTTCACCCCTCCACTTT. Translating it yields CASSLVRGQGSPLHF.

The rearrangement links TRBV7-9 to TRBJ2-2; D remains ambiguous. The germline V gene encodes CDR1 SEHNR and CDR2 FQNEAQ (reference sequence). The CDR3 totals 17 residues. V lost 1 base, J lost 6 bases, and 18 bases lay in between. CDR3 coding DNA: TGTGCCAGCAGCTTAGAATTCCTAGTTTTTCGCCCCGGGGAGCTGTTTTTT. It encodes CASSLEFLVFRPGELFF.

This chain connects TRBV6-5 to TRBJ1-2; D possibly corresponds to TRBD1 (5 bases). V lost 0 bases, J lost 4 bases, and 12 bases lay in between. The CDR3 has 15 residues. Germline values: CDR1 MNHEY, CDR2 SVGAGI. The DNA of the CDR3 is TGTGCCAGCAGTTACTCGGCCTCGGGGGGCTATGGCTACACCTTC. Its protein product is CASSYSASGGYGYTF.

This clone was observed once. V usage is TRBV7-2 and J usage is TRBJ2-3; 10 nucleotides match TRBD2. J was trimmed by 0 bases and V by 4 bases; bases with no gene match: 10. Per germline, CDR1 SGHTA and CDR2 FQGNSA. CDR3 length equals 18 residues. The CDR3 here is CASSSQGLLAGSTDTQYF. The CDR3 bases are TGTGCCAGCAGCTCCCAAGGGTTACTAGCGGGGAGCACAGATACGCAGTATTTT.

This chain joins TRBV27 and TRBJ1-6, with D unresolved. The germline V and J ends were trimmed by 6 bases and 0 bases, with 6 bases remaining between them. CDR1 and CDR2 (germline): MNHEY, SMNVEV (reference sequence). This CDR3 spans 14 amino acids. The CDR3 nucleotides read TGTGCCAGCAGAGATAGCTCCTATAATTCACCCCTCCACTTT. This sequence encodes CASRDSSYNSPLHF.

The CDR3 DNA reads as TGCGCCAGCAGTGCCGGACTAGCGGGAGTCAATGAGCAGTTCTTC. Its protein product is CASSAGLAGVNEQFF. The chain joins TRBV10-1 to TRBJ2-1; TRBD2 matches 13 bases. The CDR3 consists of 15 residues. V lost 4 bases to trimming and J lost 6 bases; unmatched junction nucleotides: 3. Germline values: CDR1 WNHNN, CDR2 SYGVQD (reference sequence).

In nucleotides, the CDR3 is TGTGCCAGCGTTCAGGCGACAGAAGCTTTCTTT. This codes for CASVQATEAFF. This chain joins TRBV28 and TRBJ1-1; no definite D call. V gave up 8 bases and J gave up 8 bases, with 12 bases separating them. The CDR3 contains 11 residues. Germline V CDR1 and CDR2: MDHEN, SYDVKM.

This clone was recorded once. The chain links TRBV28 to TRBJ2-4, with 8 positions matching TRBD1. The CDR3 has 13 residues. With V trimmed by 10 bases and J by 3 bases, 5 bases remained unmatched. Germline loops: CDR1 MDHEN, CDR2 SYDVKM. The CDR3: CAIRQGSKNIQYF. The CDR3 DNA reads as TGTGCCATCCGACAGGGGAGCAAAAACATTCAGTACTTC.

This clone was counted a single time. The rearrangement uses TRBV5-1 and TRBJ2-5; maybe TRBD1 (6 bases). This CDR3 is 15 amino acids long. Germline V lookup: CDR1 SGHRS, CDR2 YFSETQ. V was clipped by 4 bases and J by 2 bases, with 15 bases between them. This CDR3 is CASSITGTSQETQYF. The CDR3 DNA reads TGCGCCAGCAGCATAACCGGGACAAGTCAAGAGACCCAGTACTTC.

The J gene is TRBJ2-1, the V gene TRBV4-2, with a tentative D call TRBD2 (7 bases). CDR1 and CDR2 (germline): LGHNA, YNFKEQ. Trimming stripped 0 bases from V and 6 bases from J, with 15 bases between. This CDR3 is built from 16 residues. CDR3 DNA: TGTGCCAGCAGCCAAGAAATCGGGGGGCTATCCAATGAGCAGTTCTTC. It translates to CASSQEIGGLSNEQFF.

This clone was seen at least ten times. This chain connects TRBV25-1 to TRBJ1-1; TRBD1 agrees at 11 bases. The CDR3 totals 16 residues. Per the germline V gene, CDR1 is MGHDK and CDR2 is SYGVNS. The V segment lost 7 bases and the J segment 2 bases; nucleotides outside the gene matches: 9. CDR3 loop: CASTLGTGGLNTEAFF. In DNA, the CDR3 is TGTGCCAGCACCCTAGGGACAGGGGGTCTCAACACTGAAGCTTTCTTT.

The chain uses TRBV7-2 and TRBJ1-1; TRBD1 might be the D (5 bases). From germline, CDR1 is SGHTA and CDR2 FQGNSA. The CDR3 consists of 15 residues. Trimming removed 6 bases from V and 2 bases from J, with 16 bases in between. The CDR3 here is CASSSRSDRNTEAFF. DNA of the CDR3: TGTGCCAGCAGTTCCCGATCTGACAGAAACACTGAAGCTTTCTTT.

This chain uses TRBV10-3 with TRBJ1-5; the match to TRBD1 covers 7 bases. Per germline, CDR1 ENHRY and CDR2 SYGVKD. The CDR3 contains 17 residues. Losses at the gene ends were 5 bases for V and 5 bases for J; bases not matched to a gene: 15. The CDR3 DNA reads TGTGCCATCAGTCAGGGGGGCGCAGGGGGAGGTGATCAGCCCCAGCATTTT. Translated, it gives CAISQGGAGGGDQPQHF.

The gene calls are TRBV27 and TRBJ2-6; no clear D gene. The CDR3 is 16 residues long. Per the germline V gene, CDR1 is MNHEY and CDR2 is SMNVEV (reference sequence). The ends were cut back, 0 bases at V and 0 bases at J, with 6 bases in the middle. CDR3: CASSLSGLSGANVLTF. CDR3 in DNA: TGTGCCAGCAGTTTATCGGGCCTCTCTGGGGCCAACGTCCTGACTTTC.

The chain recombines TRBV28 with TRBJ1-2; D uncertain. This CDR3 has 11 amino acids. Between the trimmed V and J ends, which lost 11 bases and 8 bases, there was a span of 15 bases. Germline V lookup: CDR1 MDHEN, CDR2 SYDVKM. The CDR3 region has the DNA TGTGCCCTCCGTGAGGGTTTCGGCTACACCTTC. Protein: CALREGFGYTF.